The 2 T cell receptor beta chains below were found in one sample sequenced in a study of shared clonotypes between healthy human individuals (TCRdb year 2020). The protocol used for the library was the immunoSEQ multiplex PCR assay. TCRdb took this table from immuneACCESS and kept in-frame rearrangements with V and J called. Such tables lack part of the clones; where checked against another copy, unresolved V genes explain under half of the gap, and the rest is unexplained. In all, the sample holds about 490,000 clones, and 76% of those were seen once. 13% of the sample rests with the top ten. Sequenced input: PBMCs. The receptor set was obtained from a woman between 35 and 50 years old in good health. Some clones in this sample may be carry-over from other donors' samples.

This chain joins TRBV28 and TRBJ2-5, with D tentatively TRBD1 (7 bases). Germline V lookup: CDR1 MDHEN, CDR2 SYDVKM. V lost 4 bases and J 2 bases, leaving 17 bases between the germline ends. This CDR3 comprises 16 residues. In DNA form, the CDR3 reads TGTGCCAGCAGTTCCATCGGACAGGCGGGACAAGAGACCCAGTACTTC. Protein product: CASSSIGQAGQETQYF.

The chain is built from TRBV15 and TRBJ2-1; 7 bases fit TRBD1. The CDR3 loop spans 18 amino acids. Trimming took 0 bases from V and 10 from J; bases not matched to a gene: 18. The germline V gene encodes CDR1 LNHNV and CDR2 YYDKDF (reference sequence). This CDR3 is CATSRDPPHRGKLGEQFF. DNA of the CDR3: TGTGCCACCAGCAGAGATCCCCCTCACAGGGGAAAGTTAGGCGAGCAGTTCTTC.